Shown below are 7 T cell receptor beta chains from a single sample sequenced in a study of T cells expressing NK-cell markers. Each CDR3 protein gets one entry in TCRdb, which reprocessed the 5' RACE reads and gives no DNA. The sample's table shows 350,000 to 400,000 distinct CDR3 sequences. Material for sequencing was blood T cells: a sorted CD56 or NKG2C T cell subset, CD4+ or CD8+ T cells, or bulk PBMC T cells (not recorded which). The receptors were gathered from a woman between 50 and 59 years old in good health.

The chain has TRBV7-9 and TRBJ1-5; TCRdb's D call of TRBD1 is untestable without DNA. This CDR3 contains 16 residues. Germline V gives CDR1 SEHNR, CDR2 FQNEAQ (reference sequence). CDR3 sequence reads: CASSPSGTGDNQPQHF.

The V call is TRBV2, the J call TRBJ1-5; TCRdb gives TRBD1 as the D gene, but with no DNA this cannot be confirmed. Germline CDR1 SNHLY, CDR2 FYNNEI. CDR3 size: 15 residues. CDR3 sequence: CASSEGTGTNQPQHF.

V and J are TRBV4-1 and TRBJ2-1; the D gene TCRdb calls, TRBD1, cannot be checked with no DNA. CDR3 length equals 17 residues. Germline-derived CDR1 and CDR2 are MGHRA and YSYEKL. The CDR3 is CASSHRAAGIRPHEQFF.

The CDR3 region is CASSFYSSLLTIYF. V usage is TRBV5-6 and J usage is TRBJ1-3. CDR3 length: 14 residues. Germline-derived CDR1 and CDR2 are SGHDT and YYEEEE.

This sequence joins TRBV20-1 and TRBJ2-2; TCRdb selects TRBD2, and the lack of DNA leaves this call unchecked. The CDR3 extends over 16 amino acids. Germline loops: CDR1 DFQATT, CDR2 SNEGSKA (reference sequence). This CDR3 is CSASGGLPANTGELFF.

The rearrangement joins TRBV25-1 to TRBJ1-5. This CDR3 spans 12 amino acids. Germline assignment: CDR1 MGHDK and CDR2 SYGVNS. This CDR3 is CATGMGNQPQHF.

V and J are TRBV7-6 and TRBJ1-3. Per the germline V gene, CDR1 is SGHVS and CDR2 is FNYEAQ. The CDR3 runs 14 residues. The CDR3 protein is CASSLRGSGNTIYF.